The sequence of this T cell receptor (beta chain) was determined in a study of blood T cell repertoires in COVID-19. As for the study in general: COVID-19 samples from acute and convalescent phases originated in the United States, Italy and Spain. In each case, the material was cDNA or gDNA derived from T cells, B-cell-depleted T cells, or PBMCs.

This clone was detected only once. Between the trimmed V and J ends, which lost 1 base and 8 bases, there was a span of 13 bases. The CDR3 is made up of 13 amino acids. Germline values: CDR1 SGHDT, CDR2 YYEEEE. In the source study's methods: Cell counts per sample came from amplifying reference gene primers. Sequencing used immunoSEQ multiplex PCR; TCRdb keeps in-frame clones, though not all of them. The DNA gave D and trimming, while V, J and clone size come from that table. Among over 200,000 clones listed, more than 70% were seen once. The sample was peripheral blood. V gene TRBV5-6 combines with J gene TRBJ2-7; D is possibly TRBD1 (5 bases). This clonotype was sampled from a woman aged 55-69 years with acute or convalescent COVID-19. The CDR3 reads CASSLLAQDKQYF. CDR3 sequence (DNA): TGTGCCAGCAGCTTGTTGGCGCAGGACAAGCAGTACTTC.